Described below is a single T cell receptor (beta chain) sequence and its context. V was cut by 4 bases and J by 7 bases, with 15 bases left in between. Per germline, CDR1 KGHSH and CDR2 LQKENI. There are 14 residues in the CDR3. As originally analysed: Estimated nucleated cell counts came from reference gene primer amplification. Repertoires were generated with immunoSEQ multiplex PCR, while TCRdb's copy carries only in-frame clones and drops some. V, J and clone size are those of that table, while D and trimming were read from the DNA. This table holds just under 50,000 clones, about 82% found once. The data were taken from a study of blood T cell repertoires in COVID-19. Study background: Collection of acute and convalescent COVID-19 samples took place in the United States, Italy and Spain. Sources were T cells, B-cell-depleted T cells, or PBMCs; the material itself was cDNA or gDNA.

Sequences were obtained from peripheral blood. This clonotype was obtained from a human donor in a cohort sampled during active COVID-19. The V call is TRBV18, the J call TRBJ2-3; D perhaps matches TRBD1 (5 bases). The CDR3 DNA is TGTGCCAGCTCACAGAACCAAGGGGTGAATACGCAGTATTTT. This sequence encodes CASSQNQGVNTQYF.